This T cell receptor (beta chain) comes out of a study of T cells after yellow fever vaccination. In TCRdb, the 5' RACE reads were re-called with MiXCR into one record per CDR3 protein. This table holds about 330,000 distinct CDR3 sequences, around 8.1% found once. The CDR3 consists of 15 residues. Germline CDR1 reads LNHNV; CDR2 reads YYDKDF (reference sequence). Between the trimmed V and J ends, which lost 3 bases and 2 bases, there was a span of 11 bases. The TCR sequence derives from a young man who received the YFV17D yellow fever vaccine. This specimen consisted of PBMCs, obtained 45 days after the first yellow fever vaccination. The chain employs TRBV15 and TRBJ1-3; D is unclear. The CDR3 region has the DNA TGTGCCACCAGCAGGCCGCGGGGTACTGGAAACACCATATATTTT. Translation: CATSRPRGTGNTIYF.